This T cell receptor (beta chain) was recorded in a study of cytomegalovirus exposure and HLA in healthy donors. Regarding the study as a whole: Cytomegalovirus association was assigned to approximately 160 TCR beta chains.

With 4 bases clipped from V and 5 bases from J, the junction kept 15 bases outside the gene matches. The CDR3 extends over 17 amino acids. Germline V CDR1 and CDR2: GTSNPN, SVGIG (reference sequence). The count of this clone is one. As yet, its antigen is unknown. Donors were drawn from the roughly 120-subject validation cohort, separate from the approximately 670-subject first cohort. Method: immunoSEQ multiplex PCR; TCRdb's copy keeps in-frame clones and lacks some. The sample has approximately 280,000 clones, roughly 90% seen once. The sample was PBMCs. The source is a woman between 18 and 29 years old in good health and CMV-seronegative. V is TRBV30 and J is TRBJ2-2; 8 bases align to TRBD1. The CDR3 is CAWTRQGFGSYTGELFF. The CDR3 DNA sequence: TGTGCCTGGACCCGACAGGGGTTCGGGTCTTATACCGGGGAGCTGTTTTTT.